This T cell receptor (beta chain) was sequenced during a study of T cells in Graves' hyperthyroidism and ophthalmopathy. RNA transcripts yielded amplified TCR beta CDR3 regions. Researchers ran a first-round RT-PCR on the TCR CDR3 using the HTBI primer set. Using its own MiXCR run on the multiplex PCR reads, TCRdb lists one record per CDR3 protein. This sample yields approximately 420,000 distinct CDR3 sequences, of which around 14% are seen a single time; about 33% belongs to the top ten. In germline, CDR1 is LGHDT, CDR2 YNNKEL (reference sequence). This CDR3 region has 14 residues. The J segment lost 8 bases and the V segment lost 6 bases, leaving 11 bases of the junction unmatched.

The chain combines TRBV3-1 with TRBJ1-2, with 8 bases identical to TRBD1. This clonotype originated in a woman in her 30s with Graves' hyperthyroidism. Sequenced: blood. DNA for the CDR3: TGTGCCAGCAGTACTCACCAGGGGGCGAGGGGCTACACCTTC. This encodes CASSTHQGARGYTF.